This passage covers 4 T cell receptor beta chains from one sample sequenced in a study of T cells in Graves' hyperthyroidism and ophthalmopathy. TCR beta CDR3 region amplification was performed from RNA transcripts. First-round RT-PCR targeting the TCR CDR3 was performed with the HTBI primer set. MiXCR, run by TCRdb on the multiplex PCR reads, gives a single entry per CDR3 protein. The sample lists 75,000 to 100,000 distinct CDR3 sequences, under 65% occurring once. The sample comprised blood. These receptors were taken from a woman between 40 and 55 years old with Graves' hyperthyroidism.

About this clonotype: Because the CDR3's place on the DNA is in doubt, the DNA is left out and the CDR3 is given as listed by TCRdb. The chain has TRBV2 and TRBJ1-4; the table's D call TRBD1 went unverified against the DNA. The CDR3 is made up of 14 amino acids, end residues included. Per the germline V gene, CDR1 is SNHLY and CDR2 is FYNNEI. The CDR3 protein is CASRVSTGRKNCFF.

This clonotype appeared many times. CDR3 loop: CASSSGTRSSGANVLTF. The CDR3, as DNA: TGCGCCAGCAGCTCGGGGACTAGAAGTTCTGGGGCCAACGTCCTGACTTTC. J is TRBJ2-6 and V is TRBV5-1; 8 bases align to TRBD2. The CDR3 totals 17 residues. The V segment lost 3 bases and the J segment 1 base; nucleotides outside the gene matches: 6. The germline CDR1 and CDR2 sequences are SGHRS and YFSETQ.

This clonotype was counted at least ten times. This chain uses TRBV5-1 with TRBJ1-2; D is uncertain. CDR3 length: 13 amino acids. The germline CDR1 and CDR2 sequences are SGHRS and YFSETQ. Trimming stripped 0 bases from V and 6 bases from J, with 9 bases between. The CDR3 is CASSLGREDGYTF. CDR3 nucleotide sequence: TGCGCCAGCAGCTTGGGACGGGAAGATGGCTACACCTTC.

The gene calls are TRBV7-2 and TRBJ2-5; 10 bases are shared with TRBD2. The CDR3 has 16 residues. Germline-derived CDR1 and CDR2 are SGHTA and FQGNSA. With V trimmed by 10 bases and J by 5 bases, 16 bases remained unmatched. The CDR3 sequence is CAISESNLAGAETQYF. In DNA, the CDR3 is TGTGCCATCAGTGAGTCGAACCTAGCGGGAGCTGAGACCCAGTACTTC.